This TCR beta chain appears in the sequencing data of a study of somatic mutations in cytotoxic T cells in rheumatoid arthritis. Data came from immunoSEQ multiplex PCR; TCRdb stores just in-frame clones and leaves some out. The table includes about 14,000 clones, under 85% detected once. The length of the CDR3 is 14 residues. Looked up from germline, CDR1 is MNHNY and CDR2 is SVGAGI (reference sequence). V shed 0 bases and J shed 4 bases, with 7 bases lying between them. The sequenced sample consisted of CD8+ T cells sorted from blood. The receptor comes from an adult with rheumatoid arthritis. V is TRBV6-6 and J is TRBJ2-1; D call uncertain. CDR3 sequence: CASSYSRPYNEQFF. In DNA form, the CDR3 reads TGTGCCAGCAGTTACTCTCGGCCTTACAATGAGCAGTTCTTC.